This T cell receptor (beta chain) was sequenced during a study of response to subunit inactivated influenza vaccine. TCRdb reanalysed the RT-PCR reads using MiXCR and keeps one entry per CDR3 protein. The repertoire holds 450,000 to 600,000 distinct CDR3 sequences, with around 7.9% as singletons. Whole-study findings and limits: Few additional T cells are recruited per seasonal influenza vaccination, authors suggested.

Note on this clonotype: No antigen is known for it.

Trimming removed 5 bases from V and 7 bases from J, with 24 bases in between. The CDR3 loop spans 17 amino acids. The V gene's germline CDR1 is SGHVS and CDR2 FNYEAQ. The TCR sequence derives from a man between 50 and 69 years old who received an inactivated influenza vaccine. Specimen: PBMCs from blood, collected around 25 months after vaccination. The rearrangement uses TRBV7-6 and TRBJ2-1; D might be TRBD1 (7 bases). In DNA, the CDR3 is TGTGCCAGCAGCCCCACACCAGGGGGGAGGACTTCAAATGAGCAGTTCTTC. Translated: CASSPTPGGRTSNEQFF.